This T cell receptor beta chain was found in a study of identical twins (dated by TCRdb to the mid-2010s). Regarding the complete study: TCR alpha and beta repertoires from monozygotic twins, unrelated adults of various ages and cord blood were deep-sequenced to test whether fetal clonotypes persist. Replicate twin experiments were performed at different times using different library preparation protocols to rule out contamination.

Receptor libraries were prepared by 5' RACE. The run used an Illumina HiSeq 2000. Template switching added a universal primer binding site, and the final cDNA carried a unique molecular identifier that allowed TCR cDNA molecules to be counted accurately. Specific primers in the conserved constant-segment region were used to synthesize first-strand cDNA for the TCR alpha and beta chains. To control for contamination, each cDNA library was double barcoded with a SMART-Mk sample barcode plus Illumina barcodes. TruSeq adapter sequences along with Illumina sample barcodes were introduced in two successive PCR steps. The TCR alpha and beta cDNA libraries were sequenced on the Illumina HiSeq platform using custom primers. From the authors' description of their analysis: MiGEC processed the raw reads to extract unique molecular identifiers, while MiXCR was used to determine the CDR3 positions. For each individual, recombination models were inferred using an EM algorithm with the repgenHMM and IGoR tools. Shared clonotypes were analyzed with the tcR package in R, and sharing was normalized by the product of cloneset sizes. To study raw recombination without the effects of thymic and clonal selection, out-of-frame nonproductive sequences were analyzed. In-frame beta chains were kept once TCRdb had trimmed the public reads at Q25 with fastp and called clones with MiXCR. Rows with one shared CDR3 protein collapse into an entry with the most common genes and DNA. These V and J calls are TCRdb output, not the study's own analysis. A total of hundreds of thousands of distinct CDR3 sequences appear in this sample, 15% to 20% of them only once. Roughly 13% of the sample lies in the top ten.

This clonotype was seen a handful of times. Its antigen has not been determined. No clone much larger than this one lies a single base away; base qualities are absent. Every donor was a healthy Caucasian. Three pairs of female monozygotic twins, all aged about 18 to 30 years, made up the twin cohort. RNA for TCR libraries was isolated from peripheral blood mononuclear cells. The investigation overall reported the following: Fewer insertions were carried by abundant cord blood beta clonotypes, a similar but weaker trend appeared in young adult naive repertoires, and no such trend appeared in memory repertoires. Because the same donors could not be followed over many years, the conclusions relied on cross-sectional statistical analysis. Invariant T cells such as MAIT and iNKT could partly confound zero-insertion analyses, although diverse VJ usage argued against such confounding for most clonotypes. The excess sharing between twins in beta out-of-frame sequences was weaker because fewer shared sequences reduced the signal-to-noise ratio. Recombination models systematically underestimated out-of-frame TCR alpha sharing in monozygotic twins but agreed with sharing between unrelated individuals. Compared with coincidental sharing between unrelated individuals, out-of-frame TCR alpha sequences shared between twins showed an excess of sequences with low generation probability.

V is trimmed back by 2 bases and J by 0 bases, and the junction contains 8 bases that no gene match accounts for. The germline V gene (reference sequence) yields MNHEY for CDR1 and SMNVEV for CDR2. The cysteine opens and the phenylalanine closes a CDR3 of 17 amino acids. Of all the DNA, just the CDR3 is kept, 51 bases in frame from base 1. The sample also formed part of further work on T cells expressing NK-cell markers. As noted in the second study: Three sorted T-cell subsets (CD3+CD56+NKG2C+, CD3+CD56+NKG2C- and CD3+CD56-NKG2C+) from about 8 donors had their TCR beta-chain repertoires profiled. Of the eight sequenced donors, seven were found to be HCMV-seropositive and one was found to be HCMV-seronegative. To restrict sorting to alphabetaTCR-expressing T cells, an anti-gammadeltaTCR antibody was added in several experiments. In several donors, the dominant CD3+CD56+NKG2C+ clonotypes were found to rank among the top 10 CD8+ clonotypes and to make up roughly 1.0-7.0% of CD8+ T cells. Those dominant clonotypes were again the most abundant among CD3+CD56-NKG2C+ cells in a few donors, at about 25-65%. Whether the expanded NKG2C-expressing T cell clones were specific for HCMV antigens was left unclear. The eight sequenced donors were randomly selected healthy volunteers, three men and five women. HCMV-specific IgG was detected in serum with a commercial ELISA kit to determine HCMV serostatus. For about six donors, bulk peripheral blood T-cell repertoires were also sequenced from unsorted PBMC. MIGEC was used to demultiplex reads and group the reads by UMI, and MiTCR was used to assemble and quantify clonotypes. To exclude erroneous sequences, only TCR cDNA sequences supported by at least two reads were retained. The tcR package was used for downstream repertoire analysis, and clonotypes were matched across fractions by CDR3 nucleotide sequence plus V segment. Antigen specificity was annotated against VDJdb with VDJmatch, allowing one amino acid substitution in CDR3.

This TCR came from a young woman in good health. Sequencing input: PBMCs. The sequence is built from TRBV27 and TRBJ2-3; TRBD2 lines up with 7 middle nucleotides. The DNA sequence reads TGTGCCAGCAGTTTAGAACCAGCGGGGCATAGCACAGATACGCAGTATTTT. Translated, this gives CASSLEPAGHSTDTQYF.